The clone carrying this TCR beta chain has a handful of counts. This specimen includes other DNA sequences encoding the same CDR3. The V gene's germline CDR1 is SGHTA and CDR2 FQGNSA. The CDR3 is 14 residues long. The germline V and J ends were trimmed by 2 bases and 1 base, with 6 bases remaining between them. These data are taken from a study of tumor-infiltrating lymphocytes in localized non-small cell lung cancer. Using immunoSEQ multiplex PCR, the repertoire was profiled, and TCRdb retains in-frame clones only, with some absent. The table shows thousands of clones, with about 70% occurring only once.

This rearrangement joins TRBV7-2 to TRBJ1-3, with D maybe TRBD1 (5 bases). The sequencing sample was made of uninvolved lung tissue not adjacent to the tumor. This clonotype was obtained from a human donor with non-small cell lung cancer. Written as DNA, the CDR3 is TGTGCCAGCAGCTTACAGGGTTCTGGAAACACCATATATTTT. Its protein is CASSLQGSGNTIYF.